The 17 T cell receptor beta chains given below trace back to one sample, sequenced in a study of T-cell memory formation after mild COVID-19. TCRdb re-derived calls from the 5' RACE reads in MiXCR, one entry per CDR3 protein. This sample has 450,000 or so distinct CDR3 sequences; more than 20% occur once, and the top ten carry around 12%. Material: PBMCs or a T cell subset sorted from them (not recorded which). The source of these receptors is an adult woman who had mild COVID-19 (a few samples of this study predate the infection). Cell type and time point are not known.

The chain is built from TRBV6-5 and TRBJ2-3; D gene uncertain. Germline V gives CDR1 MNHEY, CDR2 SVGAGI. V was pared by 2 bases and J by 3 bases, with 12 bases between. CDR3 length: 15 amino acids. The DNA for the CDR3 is TGTGCCAGCAGTTACAGTGGTCGGCCAACAGATACGCAGTATTTT. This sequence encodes CASSYSGRPTDTQYF.

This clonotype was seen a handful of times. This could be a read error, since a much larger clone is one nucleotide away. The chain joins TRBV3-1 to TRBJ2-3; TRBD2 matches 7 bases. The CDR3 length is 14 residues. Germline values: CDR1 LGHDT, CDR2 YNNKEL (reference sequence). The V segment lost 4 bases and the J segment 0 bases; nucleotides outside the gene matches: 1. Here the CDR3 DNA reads TGTGCCAGCAGCCGAGCGGGGAGCACAGATACGCAGTATTTT. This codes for CASSRAGSTDTQYF.

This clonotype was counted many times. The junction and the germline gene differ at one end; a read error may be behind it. The CDR3 nucleotides are TGTGCTAGCAGCCCCCTTGTCGGGAGGGACAATGAGCAGTTCTTC. This codes for CASSPLVGRDNEQFF. This chain links TRBV7-7 with TRBJ2-1; 8 bases are shared with TRBD2. The CDR3 consists of 15 residues. CDR1 is SSHAT, CDR2 FNYEAQ, per germline (reference sequence).

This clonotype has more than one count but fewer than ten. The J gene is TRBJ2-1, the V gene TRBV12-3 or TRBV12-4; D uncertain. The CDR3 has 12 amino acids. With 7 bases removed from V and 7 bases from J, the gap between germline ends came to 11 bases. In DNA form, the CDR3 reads TGTGCCAGCACTTTGTTGGGAAATGAGCAGTTCTTC. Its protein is CASTLLGNEQFF.

In nucleotides, the CDR3 is TGCAGTGCTAGAGATCGGGAGTTCGCGCGGAATGAGCAGTTCTTC. Translation gives CSARDREFARNEQFF. The chain couples TRBV20-1 to TRBJ2-1; tentative D call: TRBD2 (6 bases). The CDR3 runs to 15 residues. The V gene lost 0 bases and the J gene lost 7 bases, with 16 bases spanning the gap. Germline V CDR1 and CDR2: DFQATT, SNEGSKA (reference sequence).

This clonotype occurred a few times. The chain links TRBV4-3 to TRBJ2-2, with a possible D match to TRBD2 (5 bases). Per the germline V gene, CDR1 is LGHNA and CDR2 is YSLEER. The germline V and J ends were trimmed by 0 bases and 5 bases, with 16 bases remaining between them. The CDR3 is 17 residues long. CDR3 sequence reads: CASSQDLFQRRTGELFF. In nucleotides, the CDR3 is TGCGCCAGCAGCCAAGATCTGTTCCAGCGGCGGACCGGGGAGCTGTTTTTT.

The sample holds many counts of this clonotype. The CDR3 bases are TGCAGCGTTGCGGCGGCAGGGAACCTCTACGAGCAGTACTTC. The encoded protein is CSVAAAGNLYEQYF. The chain couples TRBV29-1 to TRBJ2-7; TRBD1 might be the D (5 bases). The CDR3 totals 14 residues. Germline lookup yields CDR1 SQVTM and CDR2 ANQGSEA. Trimming pared 4 bases from V and 3 bases from J, leaving 16 bases between.

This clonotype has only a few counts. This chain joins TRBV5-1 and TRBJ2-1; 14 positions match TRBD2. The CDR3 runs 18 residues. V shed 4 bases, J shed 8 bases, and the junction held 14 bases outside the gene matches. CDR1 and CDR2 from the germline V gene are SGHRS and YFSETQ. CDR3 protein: CASSPDGLAGGRGHEQFF. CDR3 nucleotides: TGCGCCAGCAGCCCGGACGGACTAGCGGGGGGACGCGGCCATGAGCAGTTCTTC.

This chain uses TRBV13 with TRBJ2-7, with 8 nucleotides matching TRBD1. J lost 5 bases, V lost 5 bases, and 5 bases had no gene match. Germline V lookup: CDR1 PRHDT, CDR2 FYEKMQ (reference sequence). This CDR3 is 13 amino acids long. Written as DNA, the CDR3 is TGTGCCAGCAGCACCCGGACAGGGCACGAGCAGTACTTC. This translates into CASSTRTGHEQYF.

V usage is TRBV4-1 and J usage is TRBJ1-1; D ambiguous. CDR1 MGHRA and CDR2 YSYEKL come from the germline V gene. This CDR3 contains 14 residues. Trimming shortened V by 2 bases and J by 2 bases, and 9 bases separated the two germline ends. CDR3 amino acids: CASSQWSVNTEAFF. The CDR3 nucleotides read TGCGCCAGCAGCCAATGGTCTGTAAACACTGAAGCTTTCTTT.

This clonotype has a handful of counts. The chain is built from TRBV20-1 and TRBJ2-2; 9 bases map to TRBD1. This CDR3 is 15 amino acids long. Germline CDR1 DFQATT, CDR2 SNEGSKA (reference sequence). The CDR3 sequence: CSAATGTGSAGELFF. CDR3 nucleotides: TGCAGCGCTGCAACCGGGACAGGGTCGGCCGGGGAGCTGTTTTTT.

The CDR3 is CASSPVAGGYNEQFF. CDR3 DNA: TGCGCCAGCAGCCCAGTTGCGGGGGGCTACAATGAGCAGTTCTTC. This rearrangement joins TRBV4-1 to TRBJ2-1; 8 bases match TRBD2. V was clipped by 4 bases and J by 3 bases; unmatched bases: 5. The CDR3 extends over 15 amino acids. Germline assignment: CDR1 MGHRA and CDR2 YSYEKL.

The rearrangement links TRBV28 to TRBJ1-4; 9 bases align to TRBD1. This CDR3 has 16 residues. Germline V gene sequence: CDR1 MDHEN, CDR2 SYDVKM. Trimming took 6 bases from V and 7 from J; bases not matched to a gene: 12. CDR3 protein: CASSLQGAVAGEKLFF. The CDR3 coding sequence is TGTGCCAGCAGCCTACAGGGGGCAGTTGCTGGTGAAAAACTGTTTTTT.

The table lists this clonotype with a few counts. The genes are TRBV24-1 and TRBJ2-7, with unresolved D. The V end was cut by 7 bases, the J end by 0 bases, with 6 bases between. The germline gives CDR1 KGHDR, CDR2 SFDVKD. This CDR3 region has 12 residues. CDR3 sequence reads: CATSGDSYEQYF. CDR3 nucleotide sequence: TGTGCCACCAGCGGCGACTCCTACGAGCAGTACTTC.

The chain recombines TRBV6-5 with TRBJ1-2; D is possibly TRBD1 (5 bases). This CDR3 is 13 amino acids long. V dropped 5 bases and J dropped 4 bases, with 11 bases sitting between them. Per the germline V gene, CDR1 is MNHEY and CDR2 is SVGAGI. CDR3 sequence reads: CASSTDRLYGYTF. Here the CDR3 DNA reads TGTGCCAGCAGTACCGACAGACTCTATGGCTACACCTTC.

The CDR3 coding sequence is TGTGCCAGCAGTTTCTTAGGGGGCTATGGCTACACCTTC. It specifies CASSFLGGYGYTF. The genes are TRBV12-3 or TRBV12-4 and TRBJ1-2, with a tentative D call TRBD1 (6 bases). V was pared by 3 bases and J by 4 bases, with 9 bases between. This CDR3 comprises 13 residues.

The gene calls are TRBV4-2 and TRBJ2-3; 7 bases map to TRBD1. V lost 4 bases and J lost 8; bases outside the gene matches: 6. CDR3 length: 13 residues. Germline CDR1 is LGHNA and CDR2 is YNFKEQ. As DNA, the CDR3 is TGTGCCAGCAGCCCACAGGGGACGGCTACGCAGTATTTT. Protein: CASSPQGTATQYF.